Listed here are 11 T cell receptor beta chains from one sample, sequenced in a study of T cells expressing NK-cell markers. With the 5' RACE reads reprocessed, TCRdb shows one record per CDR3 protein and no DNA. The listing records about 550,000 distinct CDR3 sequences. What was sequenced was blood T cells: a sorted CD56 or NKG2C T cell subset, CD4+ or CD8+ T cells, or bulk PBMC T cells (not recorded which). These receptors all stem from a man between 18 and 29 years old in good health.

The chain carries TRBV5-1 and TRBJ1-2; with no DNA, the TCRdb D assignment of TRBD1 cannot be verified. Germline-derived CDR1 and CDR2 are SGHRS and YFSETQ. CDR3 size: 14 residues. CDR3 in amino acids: CASSTAGGGYGYTF.

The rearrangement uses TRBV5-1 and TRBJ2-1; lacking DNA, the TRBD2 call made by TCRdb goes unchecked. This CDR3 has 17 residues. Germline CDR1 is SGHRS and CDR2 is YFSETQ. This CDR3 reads CASSLALTSATGNEQFF.

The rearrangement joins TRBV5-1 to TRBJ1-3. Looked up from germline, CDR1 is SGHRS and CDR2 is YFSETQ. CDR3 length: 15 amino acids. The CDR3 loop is CASSLREGAGNTIYF. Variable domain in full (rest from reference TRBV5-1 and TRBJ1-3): KAGVTQTPRYLIKTRGQQVTLSCSPISGHRSVSWYQQTPGQGLQFLFEYFSETQRNKGNFPGRFSGRQFSNSRSEMNVSTLELGDSALYLCASSLREGAGNTIYFGEGSWLTVV.

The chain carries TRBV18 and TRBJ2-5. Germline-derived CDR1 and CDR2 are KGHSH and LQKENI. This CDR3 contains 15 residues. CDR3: CASSPQTGNQETQYF.

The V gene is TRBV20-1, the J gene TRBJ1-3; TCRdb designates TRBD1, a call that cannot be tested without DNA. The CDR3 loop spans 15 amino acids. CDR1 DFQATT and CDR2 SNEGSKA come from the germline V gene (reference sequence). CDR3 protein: CTLRGSRGSGNTIYF.

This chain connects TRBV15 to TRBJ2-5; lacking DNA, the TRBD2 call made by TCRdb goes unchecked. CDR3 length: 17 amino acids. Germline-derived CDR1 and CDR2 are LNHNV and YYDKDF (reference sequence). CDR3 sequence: CATSRDYGTSGRKTQYF.

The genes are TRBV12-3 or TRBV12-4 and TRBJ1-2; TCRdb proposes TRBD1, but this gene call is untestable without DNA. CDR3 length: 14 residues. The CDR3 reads CASSPMGRVYGYTF.

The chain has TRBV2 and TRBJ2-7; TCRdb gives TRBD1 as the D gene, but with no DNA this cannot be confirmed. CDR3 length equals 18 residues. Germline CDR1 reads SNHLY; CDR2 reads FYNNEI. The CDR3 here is CASNGQGEQRDYSYEQYF. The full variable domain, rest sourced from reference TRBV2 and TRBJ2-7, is EPEVTQTPSHQVTQMGQEVILRCVPISNHLYFYWYRQILGQKVEFLVSFYNNEISEKSEIFDDQFSVERPDGSNFTLKIRSTKLEDSAMYFCASNGQGEQRDYSYEQYFGPGTRLTVT.

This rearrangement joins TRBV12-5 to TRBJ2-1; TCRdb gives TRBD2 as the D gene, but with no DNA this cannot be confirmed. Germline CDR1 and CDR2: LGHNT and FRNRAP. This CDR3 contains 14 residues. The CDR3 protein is CASGNSGIYNEQFF. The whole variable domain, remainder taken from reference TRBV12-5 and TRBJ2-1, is DARVTQTPRHKVTEMGQEVTMRCQPILGHNTVFWYRQTMMQGLELLAYFRNRAPLDDSGMPKDRFSAEMPDATLATLKIQPSEPRDSAVYFCASGNSGIYNEQFFGPGTRLTVL.

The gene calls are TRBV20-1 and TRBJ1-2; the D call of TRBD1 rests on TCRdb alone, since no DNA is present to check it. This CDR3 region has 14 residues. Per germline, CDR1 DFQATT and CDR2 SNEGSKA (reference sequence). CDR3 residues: CSAPPGGYSNGYTF.

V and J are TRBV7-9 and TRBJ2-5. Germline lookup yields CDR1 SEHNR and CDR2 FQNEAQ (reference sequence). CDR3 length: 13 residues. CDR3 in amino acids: CASSSDGPETQYF. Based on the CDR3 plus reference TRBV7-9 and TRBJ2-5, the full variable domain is DTGVSQNPRHKITKRGQNVTFRCDPISEHNRLYWYRQTLGQGPEFLTYFQNEAQLEKSRLLSDRFSAERPKGSFSTLEIQRTEQGDSAMYLCASSSDGPETQYFGPGTRLLVL.